This T cell receptor beta chain was sequenced in a study of Ad26.COV2.S vaccination and SARS-CoV-2 variants. Study-level background: Once, or twice with 56 days between doses, Ad26.COV2.S was given intramuscularly.

Repertoires were generated with immunoSEQ multiplex PCR, while TCRdb's copy carries only in-frame clones and drops some. The table records 450,000 to 550,000 clones, 75% to 90% of them present only once. Of note for this clone: Its antigen remains unidentified.

Treatment: about 20 received Ad26.COV2.S at low or high dose, single or two shots; 5 received placebo; per-sample allocation not given. Day 63 after the first vaccine or placebo injection was the time point for sampling. V gave up 3 bases and J gave up 0 bases, with 6 bases separating them. This CDR3 comprises 13 residues. Germline V CDR1 and CDR2: SGHKS, YYEKEE (reference sequence). Findings of the study overall: Researchers cautioned that TCR breadth and depth analyses may have underestimated total T cell responses. Placebo and vaccine recipients had non-spike TCR breadth that was similar. After vaccination, substantial breadth of spike-specific CD8+ and CD4+ responses was reported.

J is TRBJ1-1 and V is TRBV5-5; D gene unclear. Sequences were derived from peripheral blood, sampled in a trial of Ad26.COV2.S vaccine versus placebo. The sequence was obtained from a person between 18 and 60 years old who received the Ad26.COV2.S COVID-19 vaccine or a placebo. The CDR3 coding sequence is TGTGCCAGCAGCTCTAGCATGAACACTGAAGCTTTCTTT. It is translated as CASSSSMNTEAFF. Full variable domain (remainder filled in from reference TRBV5-5 and TRBJ1-1): DAGVTQSPTHLIKTRGQQVTLRCSPISGHKSVSWYQQVLGQGPQFIFQYYEKEERGRGNFPDRFSARQFPNYSSELNVNALLLGDSALYLCASSSSMNTEAFFGQGTRLTVV.